One and the same sample provided the 17 T cell receptor beta chains below, sequenced in a study of chronic HIV infection and antiretroviral therapy (dated by TCRdb to the mid-2010s). The receptor library was made with 5' RACE. Sequencing took place on an Illumina MiSeq. Using fastp trimming at Q25 and MiXCR clonotype assembly, TCRdb reanalyzed the public sequencing data and kept in-frame beta chains. Merged by CDR3 protein, the rows form single entries marked with the most common genes and DNA. The sample yields about 48,000 distinct CDR3 sequences; 19% were counted once. The top ten constitute over 2.5% of the sample. Source material: peripheral blood. The receptors shown here come from an adult who had HIV and had not received antiretroviral therapy, or was an uninfected healthy control (not recorded which).

This clonotype was counted only a few times. The rearrangement uses TRBV29-1 and TRBJ1-2; D unresolved. CDR1 is SQVTM and CDR2 is ANQGSEA in the germline V gene. Trimming took 0 bases from V and 2 from J, leaving 10 bases between them. The CDR3 runs to 14 residues. The DNA for the CDR3 is TGCAGCGTTGAAGATCAGAAGGGAAACTATGGCTACACCTTC. Encoded protein: CSVEDQKGNYGYTF.

Only a few counts were recorded for this clonotype. The rearrangement links TRBV28 to TRBJ1-1; 9 bases fit TRBD1. This CDR3 region has 18 residues. V dropped 3 bases and J dropped 0; count of bases not matched to a gene: 11. Germline CDR1 and CDR2: MDHEN and SYDVKM. DNA for the CDR3: TGTGCCAGCAGTTTTTCACAGGGGGCGGTCGTGATGAACACTGAAGCTTTCTTT. This encodes CASSFSQGAVVMNTEAFF.

The J gene is TRBJ1-3, the V gene TRBV29-1; D gene ambiguous. Trimming cost V 6 bases and J 4 bases, with 19 bases left between them. There are 15 residues in the CDR3. Germline V lookup: CDR1 SQVTM, CDR2 ANQGSEA. The CDR3 spells CSVLSDRLAGNTIYF. CDR3 DNA: TGCAGCGTCCTCTCAGACCGCCTGGCAGGAAACACCATATATTTT.

V and J are TRBV29-1 and TRBJ2-1; D not resolved. Trimming removed 7 bases at V and 6 bases at J, with 16 bases between. Germline CDR1 and CDR2: SQVTM and ANQGSEA. This CDR3 is built from 13 residues. The CDR3 DNA is TGCAGCGCCCTGTCGGCTAGTAGCAATGAGCAGTTCTTC. Translated, it gives CSALSASSNEQFF.

This clonotype occurred a few times. At one end the junction does not follow the germline gene, possibly because of a read error. V and J are TRBV5-1 and TRBJ2-1, with 8 bases fitting TRBD2. The CDR3 runs to 13 residues. The germline V gene encodes CDR1 SGHRS and CDR2 YFSETQ. CDR3 residues: CASSLDGAGVLIF. CDR3 DNA: TGCGCCAGCAGCTTGGATGGAGCGGGAGTTTTGATCTTC.

This clonotype was detected a few times. V is TRBV21-1 and J is TRBJ1-1; TRBD1 was called by the table and not checked on the DNA. TRBV21-1 corresponds to a pseudogene. This CDR3 has 12 amino acids. Here the CDR3 reads CASWTGDTEAFF. CDR3 coding DNA: TGTGCCAGCTGGACAGGGGACACTGAAGCTTTCTTT.

The CDR3 DNA is TGCAGCGTTCAATCCGGGACAGGGGATGCGGAGACCCAGTACTTC. This encodes CSVQSGTGDAETQYF. V is TRBV29-1 and J is TRBJ2-5, with 10 bases that match TRBD1. The CDR3 runs 15 residues. J gave up 5 bases and V 5 bases, and 11 bases lay outside the gene matches. Germline lookup yields CDR1 SQVTM and CDR2 ANQGSEA.

This sequence joins TRBV5-6 and TRBJ1-2; 7 bases are shared with TRBD1. The germline V gene encodes CDR1 SGHDT and CDR2 YYEEEE. The V and J ends lost 4 bases and 4 bases, in that order; junction bases with no gene match: 4. The CDR3 covers 13 residues. Here the CDR3 reads CASSMDRSYGYTF. The CDR3 nucleotides are TGTGCCAGCAGCATGGACAGGAGCTATGGCTACACCTTC.

The chain uses TRBV28 and TRBJ1-5; the D is unclear. CDR3 size: 11 residues. V was cut by 6 bases and J by 5 bases, with 5 bases left in between. In germline, CDR1 is MDHEN, CDR2 SYDVKM. The CDR3: CASSSHQPQHF. Written as DNA, the CDR3 is TGTGCCAGCAGCTCCCATCAGCCCCAGCATTTT.

This chain links TRBV29-1 with TRBJ2-3, with D possibly TRBD2 on 6 matching bases. V was cut by 5 bases and J by 3 bases, with 15 bases left in between. CDR3 length: 14 residues. CDR1 SQVTM and CDR2 ANQGSEA come from the germline V gene. The CDR3 DNA reads TGCAGCGTTTCGGAGGGAGGTGTGACAGATACGCAGTATTTT. This encodes CSVSEGGVTDTQYF.

The sample holds a few counts of this clonotype. The V call is TRBV6-2 or TRBV6-3, the J call TRBJ1-4; possible D gene TRBD1, 5 bases. CDR3 length: 15 residues. V lost 3 bases to trimming and J lost 3 bases, with 11 bases between them. Germline CDR1 is MNHEY and CDR2 is SVGEGT. CDR3 amino acids: CASSYGAIPNEKLFF. CDR3 DNA sequence: TGTGCCAGCAGTTATGGGGCTATACCTAATGAAAAACTGTTTTTT.

This clonotype was found a few times. The chain carries TRBV28 and TRBJ2-4, with 10 bases identical to TRBD1. The CDR3 has 15 residues. With V trimmed by 3 bases and J by 7 bases, 6 bases remained unmatched. In germline, CDR1 is MDHEN, CDR2 SYDVKM. The CDR3 DNA is TGTGCCAGCAGTTTTTTCCGGACAGGGGGGAACATTCAGTACTTC. As protein: CASSFFRTGGNIQYF. Full variable domain (remainder filled in from reference TRBV28 and TRBJ2-4): DVKVTQSSRYLVKRTGEKVFLECVQDMDHENMFWYRQDPGLGLRLIYFSYDVKMKEKGDIPEGYSVSREKKERFSLILESASTNQTSMYLCASSFFRTGGNIQYFGAGTRLSVL.

The V call is TRBV7-2, the J call TRBJ1-1; D is uncertain. V was pared by 1 base and J by 2 bases, with 8 bases between. This CDR3 has 14 amino acids. CDR1 and CDR2 (germline): SGHTA, FQGNSA. The CDR3 DNA reads as TGTGCCAGCAGCTTAGGGGGTTTCAACACTGAAGCTTTCTTT. Amino acid sequence: CASSLGGFNTEAFF.

The chain recombines TRBV2 with TRBJ1-5; no reliable D call. The CDR3 runs to 13 residues. V lost 7 bases and J 3 bases, leaving 10 bases between the germline ends. The germline CDR1 and CDR2 sequences are SNHLY and FYNNEI. CDR3 sequence: CASMSDANQPQHF. CDR3 bases: TGTGCCAGCATGTCCGACGCCAATCAGCCCCAGCATTTT.

The sample holds a few counts of this clonotype. The chain employs TRBV27 and TRBJ1-6, with D uncertain. The CDR3 loop spans 14 amino acids. Deletions cut 5 bases from V and 7 bases from J, with 12 bases between. Germline values: CDR1 MNHEY, CDR2 SMNVEV (reference sequence). The CDR3 reads CASSPQGFNSPLHF. CDR3 DNA: TGTGCCAGCAGTCCCCAAGGGTTCAATTCACCCCTCCACTTT.

This clonotype was picked up a small number of times. This sequence joins TRBV10-3 and TRBJ1-6; the match to TRBD1 covers 7 bases. Germline-derived CDR1 and CDR2 are ENHRY and SYGVKD. CDR3 length equals 15 residues. The junction had 10 bases not matched to a gene; V was cut back by 4 bases and J by 10 bases. CDR3 DNA: TGTGCCATCAGTGGTCGACAGGGTGGGGACTCACCCCTCCACTTT. It is translated as CAISGRQGGDSPLHF.

This clonotype was detected a few times. The chain employs TRBV4-1 and TRBJ1-6; D unclear. From germline, CDR1 is MGHRA and CDR2 YSYEKL. V was trimmed by 1 base and J by 8 bases, leaving 6 bases between them. The CDR3 covers 13 residues. CDR3 sequence reads: CASSQVGDSPLHF. DNA of the CDR3: TGCGCCAGCAGCCAAGTTGGGGATTCACCCCTCCACTTT.